A selection of T cell receptor beta chains follows, all from one sample in a study of T-cell memory formation after mild COVID-19. TCRdb called the 5' RACE reads again in MiXCR, with one record for every CDR3 protein. This sample has 400,000 to 500,000 distinct CDR3 sequences, with roughly 26% found just once. Input material: PBMCs or a T cell subset sorted from them (not recorded which). These receptors were obtained from an adult woman who had mild COVID-19 (a few samples of this study predate the infection). Cell type and time point are not known. CDR3s include the opening cysteine and the closing phenylalanine or tryptophan. The order of the fields is V gene, clone size, D gene, J gene, CDR3 protein, CDR3 DNA. A D gene is named only where the DNA matches it firmly. Rows give clone size only sometimes, using once, few, many, or a class for an expanded clone.

>TRBV7-2|NA|NA|TRBJ2-7
CASSPRLLASSYEQYF
TGTGCCAGCAGCCCAAGGTTACTAGCAAGTTCCTACGAGCAGTACTTC
>TRBV12-3/TRBV12-4|many|TRBD1|TRBJ2-7
CASSPGTATYEQYF
TGTGCCAGCAGCCCCGGGACAGCAACTTACGAGCAGTACTTC
>TRBV4-3|few|NA|TRBJ2-3
CASSQDREITDTQYF
TGCGCCAGCAGCCAAGATCGCGAGATCACAGATACGCAGTATTTT
>TRBV5-1|few|TRBD1|TRBJ1-5
CASSLGTGAGDQPQHF
TGCGCCAGCAGCCTCGGGACAGGGGCTGGGGATCAGCCCCAGCATTTT
>TRBV5-1|few|TRBD1|TRBJ2-7
CASSFRGPNYEQYF
TGCGCCAGCAGCTTCAGGGGGCCCAACTACGAGCAGTACTTC
>TRBV11-3|few|TRBD1|TRBJ2-5
CASSHEPGQGVCGQETQYF
TGTGCCAGCAGCCACGAACCGGGACAGGGGGTTTGCGGGCAAGAGACCCAGTACTTC
>TRBV12-3/TRBV12-4|few|NA|TRBJ1-1
CASSFGGEAFF
TGTGCCAGCAGTTTTGGGGGTGAAGCTTTCTTT
>TRBV29-1|NA|TRBD1|TRBJ1-1
CSVEDTGQGDTEAFF
TGCAGCGTTGAAGACACAGGACAGGGAGACACTGAAGCTTTCTTT
>TRBV24-1|NA|NA|TRBJ2-3
CATSGSTDTQYF
TGTGCCACCAGTGGAAGCACAGATACGCAGTATTTT
>TRBV5-1|few|NA|TRBJ2-5
CASSFSTASIQETQYF
TGCGCCAGCAGCTTCTCTACGGCTAGCATTCAAGAGACCCAGTACTTC
>TRBV5-1|few|NA|TRBJ2-2
CASSLVVKPNTGELFF
TGCGCCAGCAGCTTGGTGGTGAAACCGAACACCGGGGAGCTGTTTTTT
>TRBV20-1|NA|TRBD1|TRBJ2-7
CSAIDRAPYEQYF
TGCAGTGCTATAGACAGGGCCCCCTACGAGCAGTACTTC
>TRBV2|NA|TRBD2|TRBJ2-5
CASSEIPTSVQETQYF
TGTGCCAGCAGTGAAATCCCGACTAGCGTACAAGAGACCCAGTACTTC
>TRBV12-3/TRBV12-4|few|TRBD1|TRBJ1-2
CASRQEGAVVGYTF
TGTGCCAGCAGGCAAGAGGGGGCGGTTGTTGGCTACACCTTC
>TRBV27|NA|NA|TRBJ1-1
CASSLVASRPEAFF
TGTGCCAGCAGTTTGGTAGCCTCCCGCCCTGAAGCTTTCTTT
>TRBV4-1|once|TRBD2|TRBJ2-5
CASSRSGGEQETQYF
TGCGCCAGCAGCCGTAGCGGGGGCGAACAAGAGACCCAGTACTTC
>TRBV10-3|NA|NA|TRBJ1-5
CAISEAGGGNQPQHF
TGTGCCATCAGTGAAGCCGGGGGCGGAAATCAGCCCCAGCATTTT
>TRBV5-1|NA|NA|TRBJ1-4
CASSLEGRGGEKLFF
TGCGCCAGCAGCTTGGAGGGCAGGGGAGGCGAAAAACTGTTTTTT
>TRBV27|NA|NA|TRBJ1-5
CASSLSGSANQPQHF
TGTGCCAGCAGTTTATCGGGCAGTGCCAATCAGCCCCAGCATTTT
>TRBV27|NA|TRBD1|TRBJ1-6
CASSLTGTGWNSPLHF
TGTGCCAGCAGTTTAACCGGGACAGGGTGGAATTCACCCCTCCACTTT
>TRBV27|NA|TRBD1|TRBJ2-1
CASSIRQGGSPYEQFF
TGTGCCAGCAGTATTCGACAGGGTGGGAGCCCGTATGAGCAGTTCTTC
>TRBV4-1|many|NA|TRBJ2-2
CASSPPPGELFF
TGCGCCAGCAGCCCCCCGCCCGGGGAGCTGTTTTTT
>TRBV2|few|NA|TRBJ1-1
CASSGGMETEAFF
TGTGCCAGCAGTGGAGGAATGGAGACTGAAGCTTTCTTT
>TRBV6-5|few|NA|TRBJ1-2
CASSYSGVGSGYTF
TGTGCCAGCAGTTACTCCGGGGTGGGCAGTGGCTACACCTTC
>TRBV5-1|NA|NA|TRBJ1-1
CASSLYRAGQTNEAFF
TGCGCCAGCAGCTTGTATAGAGCAGGGCAGACCAATGAAGCTTTCTTT
>TRBV7-2|few|NA|TRBJ2-7
CASRAMGEQYF
TGTGCCAGCAGAGCAATGGGGGAGCAGTACTTC
>TRBV27|few|NA|TRBJ2-1
CASPAGGKGDEQFF
TGTGCCAGCCCGGCTGGGGGGAAGGGCGATGAGCAGTTCTTC